A selection of T cell receptor beta chains follows, all from one sample in a study of control samples from healthy donors and cancer patients. The data were produced by immunoSEQ multiplex PCR, yet TCRdb's version contains in-frame clones alone and is incomplete. The sample records over 150,000 clones, around 93% being singletons. Sequencing was done on a sample of blood. Receptors originate from a man younger than 35 in good health. CDR3s include the opening cysteine and the closing phenylalanine or tryptophan. The D gene is left open where the match is weak. The size field is filled for only some rows; it gives once, few, many or a size class.

V	size	D	J	DNA	CDR3
TRBV12-3/TRBV12-4	-	-	TRBJ1-5	TGTGCCAGCAGTACTCAACAGGATCAGCCCCAGCATTTT	CASSTQQDQPQHF
TRBV18	-	-	TRBJ1-4	TGTGCCAGCTCTGCAACTAATGAAAAACTGTTTTTT	CASSATNEKLFF
TRBV14	-	-	TRBJ1-6	TGTGCCAGCAGCCAAGACGCAGCCTCAAGGAGTTCACCCCTCCACTTT	CASSQDAASRSSPLHF
TRBV3-1/TRBV3-2	-	-	TRBJ2-7	TGTGCCAGCAGCCCGCCCTGGGGCAGGTTAGCCAGCGAGCAGTACTTC	CASSPPWGRLASEQYF
TRBV6-1	-	-	TRBJ1-4	TGTGCCAGCAGTGAAGCGACAGCCCTTCGCGCTAATGAAAAACTGTTTTTT	CASSEATALRANEKLFF
TRBV7-9	-	-	TRBJ1-2	TGTGCCAGCAGCTTAACACAGGGATATGGCTACACCTTC	CASSLTQGYGYTF
TRBV13	-	-	TRBJ1-2	TGTGCCAGCAGCTGGGGCCTGGGACCTGAAGCTAACTATGGCTACACCTTC	CASSWGLGPEANYGYTF
TRBV13	-	-	TRBJ2-7	TGTGCCAGCAGCTTAAAGTCAGACGAGCAGTACTTC	CASSLKSDEQYF
TRBV7-8	-	-	TRBJ1-1	TGTGCCAGCAGCTTAGGTGAGGGGGGAACTGAAGCTTTCTTT	CASSLGEGGTEAFF
TRBV5-1	-	TRBD1	TRBJ1-2	TGCGCCAGCAGCACTCAGGGGGACTATGGCTACACCTTC	CASSTQGDYGYTF
TRBV6-4	-	TRBD1	TRBJ1-5	TGTGCCAGCAGTTACAGGGGTGAGTGGCAGCCCCAGCATTTT	CASSYRGEWQPQHF
TRBV15	-	-	TRBJ2-1	TGTGCCACCAGCAGAGACATGGGAAGCTCCACCTACAATGAGCAGTTCTTC	CATSRDMGSSTYNEQFF
TRBV7-8	-	-	TRBJ2-7	TGTGCCAGCAGCTTAGCGGGAGGGGGGCGGTACGAGCAGTACTTC	CASSLAGGGRYEQYF
TRBV5-8	-	-	TRBJ1-1	TGTGCCAGCAGCTTGGCCGCTAAGAACACTGAAGCTTTCTTT	CASSLAAKNTEAFF
TRBV19	-	TRBD1	TRBJ2-2	TGTGCCAGTAGTAGCCAGGGGGCTTCCGGGGAGCTGTTTTTT	CASSSQGASGELFF
TRBV6-5	-	-	TRBJ1-5	TGTGCCAGCAGGATCCCGGGGGGCAATCAGCCCCAGCATTTT	CASRIPGGNQPQHF
TRBV28	-	-	TRBJ2-7	TGTGCCAGCAGGTCGACAGGTCCCTACGAGCAGTACTTC	CASRSTGPYEQYF
TRBV24-1	once	TRBD1	TRBJ2-5	TGTGCCACCAGTGATTTTGACAGGGAAGAGACCCAGTACTTC	CATSDFDREETQYF
TRBV28	-	TRBD2	TRBJ2-7	TGTGCCAGCAGTCACAGCCCCAGGACTAGCTCCTACGAGCAGTACTTC	CASSHSPRTSSYEQYF
TRBV6-2/TRBV6-3	-	-	TRBJ1-1	TGTGCCAGCAGTTACTCGACGGCCAGACTGAACACTGAAGCTTTCTTT	CASSYSTARLNTEAFF
TRBV15	-	-	TRBJ2-1	TGTGCCACCAGCAGAGATGAGCAGTTCTTC	CATSRDEQFF
TRBV30	-	-	TRBJ2-6	TGTGCCTGGAGTAGATACAGGATCTCTGGGGCCAACGTCCTGACTTTC	CAWSRYRISGANVLTF
TRBV12-5	-	-	TRBJ2-5	TGTGCTAGTCGTGGAAGAGAGGAGACCCAGTACTTC	CASRGREETQYF
TRBV5-6	-	-	TRBJ1-1	TGTGCCAGCAGCTTCCCCCAGGGATCGGACACTGAAGCTTTCTTT	CASSFPQGSDTEAFF
TRBV3-1/TRBV3-2	-	-	TRBJ2-1	TGTGCCAGCAGCCGCAACCGGGGGTACAATGAGCAGTTCTTC	CASSRNRGYNEQFF
TRBV19	-	-	TRBJ2-3	TGTGCCAGTAGTATCCGTCCAGATACGCAGTATTTT	CASSIRPDTQYF
TRBV28	-	-	TRBJ2-5	TGTGCCAGCAGTTTGCGGATGGGGGGCCAAGAGACCCAGTACTTC	CASSLRMGGQETQYF
TRBV3-1/TRBV3-2	-	-	TRBJ2-7	TGTGCCAGCAGCCAAGTGACAGGCTACGAGCAGTACTTC	CASSQVTGYEQYF
TRBV7-3	-	TRBD1	TRBJ2-5	TGTGCCAGCAGCTTATATGGACAGGCGGAGACCCAGTACTTC	CASSLYGQAETQYF
TRBV19	-	TRBD2	TRBJ2-5	TGTGCCAGTAGCACAGGACTAGCGGGGACAACTCAAGAGACCCAGTACTTC	CASSTGLAGTTQETQYF
TRBV5-4	-	-	TRBJ1-1	TGTGCCAGCAGCATCACAGGGAACACTGAAGCTTTCTTT	CASSITGNTEAFF
TRBV27	-	TRBD2	TRBJ2-1	TGTGCCAGCAGTTTGTCCGGGACTAGCGGGGGCAGCTCCTACAATGAGCAGTTCTTC	CASSLSGTSGGSSYNEQFF
TRBV28	-	-	TRBJ1-1	TGTGCCAGCAGACCTCATGACAGCGGGCGGACTGAAGCTTTCTTT	CASRPHDSGRTEAFF
TRBV19	-	-	TRBJ2-7	TGTGCCAGTAGTAACGACAGGCTCTACGAGCAGTACTTC	CASSNDRLYEQYF
TRBV7-9	-	TRBD1	TRBJ1-2	TGTGCCAGCAGCCGAGGACAGGACCCACGGGACACCTTC	CASSRGQDPRDTF
TRBV24-1	-	-	TRBJ1-3	TGTGCCACCAGTGACCCCCCCGGGGACACCATATATTTT	CATSDPPGDTIYF
TRBV10-3	-	-	TRBJ2-1	TGTGCCATCAGGGGGGTTCGGGAAGGTGAGCAGTTCTTC	CAIRGVREGEQFF
TRBV2	-	TRBD1	TRBJ1-5	TGTGCCAGCAGCCTACAGGGGGGCAATCAGCCCCAGCATTTT	CASSLQGGNQPQHF
TRBV10-3	-	TRBD2	TRBJ2-2	TGTGCCATCAGTTTAAGCGGACTAGCGGGGGCCTACACCGGGGAGCTGTTTTTT	CAISLSGLAGAYTGELFF
TRBV9	-	TRBD1	TRBJ2-3	TGTGCCAGCAGCGTAGGGCCGACAGGGGACTATACGCAGTATTTT	CASSVGPTGDYTQYF
TRBV29-1	-	-	TRBJ1-2	TGCAGCGTAGACCCGGGGGGCGGCGGCTACACCTTC	CSVDPGGGGYTF
TRBV7-9	-	-	TRBJ2-7	TGTGCCAGCAGCCCAAGCGGGCGCGGCTCCTACGAGCAGTACTTC	CASSPSGRGSYEQYF
TRBV4-1	-	-	TRBJ2-5	TGCGCCAGCAGCCAGATATTAGGAGGGGCCGTGGACTTC	CASSQILGGAVDF
TRBV5-1	-	TRBD2	TRBJ2-1	TGCGCCAGCAGCCCCGACGGGGGACTAGCTTACAATGAGCAGTTCTTC	CASSPDGGLAYNEQFF
TRBV7-8	-	-	TRBJ2-6	TGTGCCAGCAGCTTAACAGGGCACTCTGGGGCCAACGTCCTGACTTTC	CASSLTGHSGANVLTF